This entry lists 31 T cell receptor beta chains sequenced from one sample in a study of cytomegalovirus exposure and HLA in healthy donors. The PCR employed 60 Vbeta primers together with 13 Jbeta primers. Sequenced by immunoSEQ multiplex PCR; TCRdb stores in-frame clones only, minus some. The repertoire consists of 100,000 to 120,000 clones, with roughly 78% occurring once and the leading ten covering 1% to 1.5%. What was sequenced was PBMCs. These TCRs come from a woman in her twenties or thirties in good health and CMV-seronegative.

In the case of this clone: One junction end does not reproduce the germline sequence, and a read error may be involved. V usage is TRBV7-8 and J usage is TRBJ2-5; D call uncertain. The CDR3 spans 11 residues. Germline CDR1 is SGHVS and CDR2 is FQNEAQ. The CDR3 is CASSRVGKEHF. CDR3 nucleotides: TGTGCCAGCAGCCGCGTGGGTAAGGAGCACTTC.

The rearrangement links TRBV5-1 to TRBJ2-7, with a weak D call TRBD1 (5 bases). The V gene's germline CDR1 is SGHRS and CDR2 YFSETQ. Trimming shortened V by 1 base and J by 4 bases, and 18 bases separated the two germline ends. CDR3 length equals 16 residues. The CDR3 DNA follows: TGCGCCAGCAGCTTGAGGGGTATGGTAGGGAAGTACGAGCAGTACTTC. This sequence encodes CASSLRGMVGKYEQYF.

CDR3 in amino acids: CASSLLSGAGNTIYF. In DNA form, the CDR3 reads TGTGCCAGCAGCCTCTTATCCGGGGCTGGAAACACCATATATTTT. This chain connects TRBV13 to TRBJ1-3, with D unresolved. V was cut by 5 bases and J by 2 bases, with 13 bases left in between. Per germline, CDR1 PRHDT and CDR2 FYEKMQ (reference sequence). CDR3 length: 15 residues.

For the CDR3, the DNA is TGTGCCAGCAGCCTACAGGGGAGGAACACTGAAGCTTTCTTT. Its translation: CASSLQGRNTEAFF. V is TRBV27 and J is TRBJ1-1, with 7 nucleotides matching TRBD1. J gave up 1 base and V 6 bases, and 5 bases lay outside the gene matches. Germline-derived CDR1 and CDR2 are MNHEY and SMNVEV (reference sequence). The CDR3 has 14 residues.

The gene calls are TRBV25-1 and TRBJ2-5; 11 bases line up with TRBD1. After removal of 3 bases from V and 2 bases from J, the junction contained 2 bases not matched to a gene. The CDR3 loop spans 15 amino acids. Germline V gene lookup returns CDR1 MGHDK and CDR2 SYGVNS. Here the CDR3 DNA reads TGTGCCAGCAGTGAGGGGACAGGGGGACAAGAGACCCAGTACTTC. Its protein is CASSEGTGGQETQYF.

This clone was seen only a few times. J is TRBJ2-1 and V is TRBV12-2; TRBD2, as called in the table, went unchecked against the DNA. TRBV12-2 is a listed pseudogene. CDR3 size: 14 residues. DNA for the CDR3: TGTGCAAGTCGCTTAGCGGGACTAGTCATTGAGCAGTTCTTC. Protein sequence: CASRLAGLVIEQFF.

CDR3 sequence: CASSALAGATGELFF. The CDR3 nucleotides are TGTGCCAGCAGTGCGCTAGCGGGGGCCACCGGGGAGCTGTTTTTT. The gene calls are TRBV6-4 and TRBJ2-2, with 10 nucleotides matching TRBD2. J gave up 4 bases and V 4 bases, and 3 bases lay outside the gene matches. CDR3 length: 15 residues. The V gene's germline CDR1 is MRHNA and CDR2 SNTAGT.

The V and J genes are TRBV7-9 and TRBJ1-2, with TRBD1 as a possible D gene (6 bases). CDR3 size: 14 residues. Germline CDR1 is SEHNR and CDR2 is FQNEAQ (reference sequence). The V end lost 7 bases, the J end lost 5 bases, and 17 bases lay between the germline ends. Here the CDR3 DNA reads TGTGCCAGCAACGGGGGGCTTGATACGTATGGCTACACCTTC. Its translation: CASNGGLDTYGYTF.

The CDR3 here is CASSVAQGEQYF. Here the CDR3 DNA reads TGTGCCAGCAGCGTAGCACAGGGGGAGCAGTACTTC. The chain combines TRBV9 with TRBJ2-7; the match to TRBD1 covers 7 bases. Germline V CDR1 and CDR2: SGDLS, YYNGEE. V shed 0 bases, J shed 7 bases, and the junction held 1 base outside the gene matches. CDR3 length equals 12 residues.

This clone was counted only a few times. The chain is built from TRBV27 and TRBJ2-1; 11 bases are shared with TRBD1. CDR1 and CDR2 from the germline V gene are MNHEY and SMNVEV (reference sequence). V lost 3 bases, J lost 9 bases, and 4 bases stayed unmatched. CDR3 size: 14 residues. The CDR3 DNA follows: TGTGCCAGCAGTTTCTCGGACAGGGGGCGTGAGCAGTTCTTC. It translates to CASSFSDRGREQFF.

The chain links TRBV7-9 to TRBJ2-1; 9 nucleotides align to TRBD1. The CDR3 covers 14 residues. CDR1 and CDR2 from the germline V gene are SEHNR and FQNEAQ (reference sequence). Unmatched junction bases numbered 6, after V lost 6 bases and J lost 6 bases. This CDR3 reads CASRTGTGINEQFF. The CDR3 DNA reads as TGTGCCAGCAGGACCGGGACAGGGATCAATGAGCAGTTCTTC.

The chain has TRBV5-4 and TRBJ2-5; a weak D match, TRBD2 (6 bases). The CDR3 extends over 14 amino acids. Trimming cost V 4 bases and J 7 bases, with 17 bases left between them. Germline V gene data show CDR1 as SGHNT and CDR2 as YYREEE (reference sequence). The CDR3 region has the DNA TGTGCCAGCAGCACCTACCTCAGGGAGGCGACCCAGTACTTC. Protein product: CASSTYLREATQYF.

The genes are TRBV19 and TRBJ2-2; 9 nucleotides match TRBD1. V dropped 6 bases and J dropped 2; count of bases not matched to a gene: 1. CDR1 LNHDA and CDR2 SQIVND come from the germline V gene (reference sequence). The CDR3 spans 14 residues. In DNA, the CDR3 is TGTGCCAGTAGGGACAGGGGAAACACCGGGGAGCTGTTTTTT. Amino acids: CASRDRGNTGELFF.

The V call is TRBV2, the J call TRBJ1-1, with a tentative D call TRBD1 (5 bases). CDR1 SNHLY and CDR2 FYNNEI come from the germline V gene. This CDR3 contains 13 residues. V was shortened by 2 bases and J by 11 bases, with 15 bases between the two germline ends. Written as DNA, the CDR3 is TGTGCCAGCAGTGAACACATGACAGTTCCTGCTTTCTTT. It is translated as CASSEHMTVPAFF. Combining the CDR3 with reference TRBV2 and TRBJ1-1 gives the whole variable domain EPEVTQTPSHQVTQMGQEVILRCVPISNHLYFYWYRQILGQKVEFLVSFYNNEISEKSEIFDDQFSVERPDGSNFTLKIRSTKLEDSAMYFCASSEHMTVPAFFGQGTRLTVV.

The chain has TRBV5-6 and TRBJ2-2; D is possibly TRBD2 (6 bases). The CDR3 totals 14 residues. V was cut by 4 bases and J by 6 bases, with 13 bases left in between. The germline V gene has CDR1 SGHDT and CDR2 YYEEEE. The CDR3, as DNA: TGTGCCAGCAGCGTCGGCACGGGGGCCGGGGAGCTGTTTTTT. The encoded protein is CASSVGTGAGELFF. The full variable domain, completed using reference TRBV5-6 and TRBJ2-2, is DAGVTQSPTHLIKTRGQQVTLRCSPKSGHDTVSWYQQALGQGPQFIFQYYEEEERQRGNFPDRFSGHQFPNYSSELNVNALLLGDSALYLCASSVGTGAGELFFGEGSRLTVL.

The CDR3 DNA reads as TGTGCCAGCTCACCCACGGGACAGGGGATTGAAGCTTTCTTT. The encoded protein is CASSPTGQGIEAFF. V gene TRBV18 combines with J gene TRBJ1-1; 10 nucleotides line up with TRBD1. The CDR3 runs 14 residues. Germline V gene sequence: CDR1 KGHSH, CDR2 LQKENI. V dropped 3 bases and J dropped 7; count of bases not matched to a gene: 5.

The CDR3 DNA is TGTGCCAGCAGCCAAGATCAAGGACAGCAGCAGTACTTC. Protein product: CASSQDQGQQQYF. The rearrangement links TRBV4-2 to TRBJ2-7, with D perhaps matching TRBD1 (6 bases). CDR3 length: 13 amino acids. Looked up from germline, CDR1 is LGHNA and CDR2 is YNFKEQ. Trimming stripped 0 bases from V and 8 bases from J, with 11 bases between.

This clone was recorded once. CDR3 residues: CASNHPIATNEKLFF. In nucleotides, the CDR3 is TGTGCCAGCAACCACCCTATTGCAACTAATGAAAAACTGTTTTTT. This sequence joins TRBV2 and TRBJ1-4; no clear D. There are 15 residues in the CDR3. Trimming took 7 bases from V and 0 from J, leaving 12 bases between them. Germline V gene data show CDR1 as SNHLY and CDR2 as FYNNEI.

In this sample, this clone turned up a few times. The rearrangement links TRBV4-3 to TRBJ2-3; no reliable D call. Between the trimmed V and J ends, which lost 0 bases and 1 base, there was a span of 11 bases. This CDR3 has 16 amino acids. In germline, CDR1 is LGHNA, CDR2 YSLEER. The CDR3 sequence: CASSQDRQVGTDTQYF. CDR3 sequence (DNA): TGCGCCAGCAGCCAAGATAGGCAGGTCGGCACAGATACGCAGTATTTT.

The sample holds a few counts of this clone. The chain has TRBV2 and TRBJ1-1; D is perhaps TRBD1 (6 bases). Germline V gene lookup returns CDR1 SNHLY and CDR2 FYNNEI. Trimming took 3 bases from V and 4 from J, leaving 15 bases between them. This CDR3 has 15 amino acids. The CDR3 here is CASSDVQGGITEAFF. The CDR3 DNA follows: TGTGCCAGCAGTGACGTACAGGGTGGGATCACTGAAGCTTTCTTT.

The chain joins TRBV29-1 to TRBJ1-1, with D possibly being TRBD1 (6 bases). V was pared by 4 bases and J by 3 bases, with 18 bases between. This CDR3 has 15 amino acids. CDR1 and CDR2 (germline): SQVTM, ANQGSEA. The CDR3 region has the DNA TGCAGCGTTGGGGGTTTCGGGGCAGGGGACACTGAAGCTTTCTTT. This codes for CSVGGFGAGDTEAFF.

The chain employs TRBV6-1 and TRBJ1-1; TRBD1 matches at 7 bases. The CDR3 has 13 amino acids. Trimming cost V 6 bases and J 2 bases; bases outside gene matches: 3. Germline CDR1 is MNHNS and CDR2 is SASEGT. CDR3 nucleotides: TGTGCCAGCAGACAGGGGCAAAACACTGAAGCTTTCTTT. It translates to CASRQGQNTEAFF.

This sequence joins TRBV7-9 and TRBJ2-1; D may be TRBD2 (6 bases). The germline V and J ends were trimmed by 4 bases and 7 bases, with 17 bases remaining between them. CDR1 is SEHNR, CDR2 FQNEAQ, per germline (reference sequence). The CDR3 runs to 15 residues. CDR3 sequence reads: CASSSPLTGVNEQFF. The CDR3 DNA reads as TGTGCCAGCAGCTCCCCCTTAACGGGGGTAAATGAGCAGTTCTTC.

This clone showed up just a few times. The chain couples TRBV5-6 to TRBJ2-4; D gene unclear. Deletions cut 4 bases from V and 0 bases from J, with 14 bases between. The CDR3 sequence is 16 residues long. Germline V gives CDR1 SGHDT, CDR2 YYEEEE. CDR3 in amino acids: CASSRDTLGAKNIQYF. The CDR3 DNA reads TGTGCCAGCAGCCGTGACACGCTTGGAGCCAAAAACATTCAGTACTTC.

V is TRBV25-1 and J is TRBJ1-5, with TRBD1 matching 7 bases. CDR1 is MGHDK, CDR2 SYGVNS, per germline. This CDR3 is 13 amino acids long. The J segment lost 5 bases and the V segment lost 6 bases, leaving 4 bases of the junction unmatched. This chain's CDR3 is CASSLGQDQPQHF. DNA for the CDR3: TGTGCCAGCAGCCTCGGACAGGATCAGCCCCAGCATTTT.

V and J are TRBV9 and TRBJ2-7, with TRBD2 identical over 10 bases. In germline, CDR1 is SGDLS, CDR2 YYNGEE. The CDR3 contains 14 residues. V gave up 3 bases and J gave up 5 bases; unmatched junction bases: 5. DNA of the CDR3: TGTGCCAGCAGCGAGCGGGGGGGGACTGACGAGCAGTACTTC. This translates into CASSERGGTDEQYF.

To note about this clone: The same CDR3 is also encoded by other DNA sequences in this sample. The chain has TRBV27 and TRBJ1-1, with a tentative D call TRBD1 (5 bases). The CDR3 totals 14 residues. Trimming left V 2 bases short and J 0 bases short, with 7 bases between. Germline V gene sequence: CDR1 MNHEY, CDR2 SMNVEV (reference sequence). CDR3: CASSLAGLNTEAFF. CDR3 bases: TGTGCCAGCAGTTTAGCAGGGCTGAACACTGAAGCTTTCTTT.

The rearrangement uses TRBV29-1 and TRBJ1-4; no clear D. CDR1 and CDR2 (germline): SQVTM, ANQGSEA. The CDR3 covers 12 residues. The V and J ends lost 7 bases and 10 bases respectively, with 16 bases between them. The CDR3 DNA reads as TGCAGCGCCCTCCGGCAGACGGGAAAACTGTTTTTT. It is translated as CSALRQTGKLFF.

Comments on this clone: This CDR3 is also generated by other DNA sequences in the sample. CDR3 sequence reads: CASSLAGNQPQHF. DNA of the CDR3: TGTGCCAGCAGCTTAGCCGGCAATCAGCCCCAGCATTTT. V is TRBV5-6 and J is TRBJ1-5; no reliable D call. This CDR3 spans 13 amino acids. Trimming stripped 2 bases from V and 2 bases from J, with 5 bases between. Germline V gives CDR1 SGHDT, CDR2 YYEEEE. The full variable domain, in which reference TRBV5-6 and TRBJ1-5 provide the parts outside the CDR3, is DAGVTQSPTHLIKTRGQQVTLRCSPKSGHDTVSWYQQALGQGPQFIFQYYEEEERQRGNFPDRFSGHQFPNYSSELNVNALLLGDSALYLCASSLAGNQPQHFGDGTRLSIL.

The CDR3 bases are TGTGCCAGCAGTGAACTGTCCAGGAAAGCTTTCTTT. Translated, it gives CASSELSRKAFF. The chain employs TRBV2 and TRBJ1-1; D unresolved. Trimming cost V 2 bases and J 9 bases, with 10 bases left between them. The CDR3 totals 12 residues. Per germline, CDR1 SNHLY and CDR2 FYNNEI.

The chain combines TRBV4-3 with TRBJ1-1; unclear D gene. This CDR3 region has 13 residues. In germline, CDR1 is LGHNA, CDR2 YSLEER. Trimming shortened V by 3 bases and J by 3 bases, and 8 bases separated the two germline ends. CDR3 sequence reads: CASSQGGYTEAFF. For the CDR3, the DNA is TGCGCCAGCAGCCAGGGCGGGTACACTGAAGCTTTCTTT.